Listed below are T cell receptor beta chains from one sample, sequenced in a study of shared clonotypes between healthy human individuals. Only in-frame clones appear in the TCRdb table, and some are missing; sequencing was by immunoSEQ multiplex PCR. The table has approximately 500,000 clones, about 85% seen once; the top ten hold about 13%. The sample consisted of PBMCs. The receptor source for this set is a woman in her thirties or forties in good health. Some clones in this sample may be carry-over from other donors' samples. CDR3s include the opening cysteine and the closing phenylalanine or tryptophan. D genes are given only for firm matches. Not every row has a clone size; where given, it reads once, few, many or a size class.

d_gene: -
v_gene: TRBV28
abundance: -
j_gene: TRBJ1-4
CDR3aa: CASSRAGALGEKLFF
CDR3nt: TGTGCCAGCAGCCGGGCGGGGGCGCTTGGTGAAAAACTGTTTTTT

d_gene: -
v_gene: TRBV7-2
abundance: -
j_gene: TRBJ2-1
CDR3aa: CASTPLGEQFF
CDR3nt: TGTGCCAGCACGCCACTGGGTGAGCAGTTCTTC

d_gene: -
v_gene: TRBV4-2
abundance: -
j_gene: TRBJ2-7
CDR3aa: CASSQDLNRVFSYEQYF
CDR3nt: TGTGCCAGCAGCCAAGATTTAAACCGCGTTTTCTCCTACGAGCAGTACTTC

d_gene: TRBD1
v_gene: TRBV27
abundance: -
j_gene: TRBJ2-7
CDR3aa: CASSSFRDRGYEQYF
CDR3nt: TGTGCCAGCAGTTCCTTCCGGGACAGGGGCTACGAGCAGTACTTC

d_gene: -
v_gene: TRBV10-2
abundance: -
j_gene: TRBJ2-5
CDR3aa: CASKLSGEQETQYF
CDR3nt: TGCGCCAGCAAACTCTCAGGGGAACAAGAGACCCAGTACTTC

d_gene: TRBD1
v_gene: TRBV10-3
abundance: -
j_gene: TRBJ1-2
CDR3aa: CAISEGTVNYGYTF
CDR3nt: TGTGCCATCAGTGAGGGGACAGTTAACTATGGCTACACCTTC

d_gene: TRBD2
v_gene: TRBV12-5
abundance: -
j_gene: TRBJ2-5
CDR3aa: CASGLNTLSGGAQYF
CDR3nt: TGTGCTAGTGGTTTAAACACCCTAAGCGGGGGCGCCCAGTACTTC

d_gene: -
v_gene: TRBV7-8
abundance: hyperexpanded
j_gene: TRBJ2-7
CDR3aa: CASSFLRYSPYEQYF
CDR3nt: TGTGCCAGCAGTTTCCTCCGCTACTCACCCTACGAGCAGTACTTC

d_gene: -
v_gene: TRBV7-9
abundance: -
j_gene: TRBJ2-1
CDR3aa: CASTKDISSYNEQFF
CDR3nt: TGTGCCAGCACCAAGGACATTAGCTCCTACAATGAGCAGTTCTTC

d_gene: TRBD2
v_gene: TRBV7-2
abundance: -
j_gene: TRBJ2-7
CDR3aa: CASSPDPAGVTHEQYF
CDR3nt: TGTGCCAGCAGCCCCGATCCGGCGGGAGTTACTCACGAGCAGTACTTC

d_gene: -
v_gene: TRBV28
abundance: -
j_gene: TRBJ1-2
CDR3aa: CASSLSTNYGYTF
CDR3nt: TGTGCCAGCAGTTTGTCAACCAACTATGGCTACACCTTC

d_gene: -
v_gene: TRBV9
abundance: -
j_gene: TRBJ1-1
CDR3aa: CASSVLQSHEAFF
CDR3nt: TGTGCCAGCAGCGTCTTACAGTCACATGAAGCTTTCTTT

d_gene: TRBD2
v_gene: TRBV5-1
abundance: -
j_gene: TRBJ2-3
CDR3aa: CASSLGSGKTDTQYF
CDR3nt: TGCGCCAGCAGCTTGGGTAGCGGGAAAACAGATACGCAGTATTTT

d_gene: TRBD2
v_gene: TRBV28
abundance: -
j_gene: TRBJ2-1
CDR3aa: CASSLWTSVGYNEQFF
CDR3nt: TGTGCCAGCAGTTTATGGACTAGCGTAGGGTACAATGAGCAGTTCTTC

d_gene: -
v_gene: TRBV15
abundance: -
j_gene: TRBJ1-1
CDR3aa: CATSRGHPNTEAFF
CDR3nt: TGTGCCACCAGCAGAGGCCACCCAAACACTGAAGCTTTCTTT

d_gene: -
v_gene: TRBV7-9
abundance: once
j_gene: TRBJ2-2
CDR3aa: CASSLVGGTNTGELFF
CDR3nt: TGTGCCAGCAGCTTAGTTGGCGGGACGAACACCGGGGAGCTGTTTTTT

d_gene: TRBD2
v_gene: TRBV2
abundance: once
j_gene: TRBJ2-7
CDR3aa: CASSGLAGNSYEQYF
CDR3nt: TGTGCCAGCTCGGGACTAGCGGGGAACTCCTACGAGCAGTACTTC

d_gene: TRBD2
v_gene: TRBV11-2
abundance: -
j_gene: TRBJ2-5
CDR3aa: CASSFQPWAGVSKETQYF
CDR3nt: TGTGCCAGCAGCTTTCAGCCTTGGGCGGGAGTCTCCAAGGAGACCCAGTACTTC

d_gene: TRBD2
v_gene: TRBV6-5
abundance: -
j_gene: TRBJ2-7
CDR3aa: CASAPGGSWYEQYF
CDR3nt: TGTGCCAGCGCCCCCGGGGGGTCCTGGTACGAGCAGTACTTC

d_gene: TRBD2
v_gene: TRBV18
abundance: -
j_gene: TRBJ2-7
CDR3aa: CASSPSGRPYEQYF
CDR3nt: TGTGCCAGCTCACCTAGCGGGAGACCCTACGAGCAGTACTTC

d_gene: -
v_gene: TRBV28
abundance: once
j_gene: TRBJ2-1
CDR3aa: CASTSPGALPYNEQFF
CDR3nt: TGTGCCAGCACCTCACCCGGCGCGCTACCGTACAATGAGCAGTTCTTC

d_gene: -
v_gene: TRBV6-1
abundance: -
j_gene: TRBJ2-7
CDR3aa: CASSEVPSSYEQYF
CDR3nt: TGTGCCAGCAGTGAAGTGCCGAGCTCCTACGAGCAGTACTTC

d_gene: -
v_gene: TRBV19
abundance: -
j_gene: TRBJ1-5
CDR3aa: CASSMTVGSNQPQHF
CDR3nt: TGTGCCAGTAGTATGACCGTGGGGAGCAATCAGCCCCAGCATTTT

d_gene: -
v_gene: TRBV2
abundance: -
j_gene: TRBJ2-7
CDR3aa: CASSEKGWGQTGEQYF
CDR3nt: TGTGCCAGCAGTGAAAAGGGTTGGGGACAAACGGGCGAGCAGTACTTC

d_gene: TRBD2
v_gene: TRBV7-2
abundance: -
j_gene: TRBJ2-7
CDR3aa: CASSLVVGGPWEQYF
CDR3nt: TGTGCCAGCAGCTTAGTCGTGGGAGGGCCGTGGGAGCAGTACTTC

d_gene: -
v_gene: TRBV28
abundance: -
j_gene: TRBJ1-5
CDR3aa: CASSFSRANQPQHF
CDR3nt: TGTGCCAGCAGTTTTAGTAGGGCAAATCAGCCCCAGCATTTT

d_gene: -
v_gene: TRBV19
abundance: -
j_gene: TRBJ1-1
CDR3aa: CASSIGNTEAFF
CDR3nt: TGTGCCAGTAGTATCGGTAACACTGAAGCTTTCTTT

d_gene: TRBD2
v_gene: TRBV2
abundance: -
j_gene: TRBJ2-7
CDR3aa: CASRLAGSAGEQYF
CDR3nt: TGTGCCAGCAGACTAGCGGGATCGGCGGGCGAGCAGTACTTC

d_gene: TRBD1
v_gene: TRBV7-2
abundance: -
j_gene: TRBJ1-1
CDR3aa: CASSPPPGGTSEAFF
CDR3nt: TGTGCCAGCAGCCCTCCCCCAGGGGGGACCTCCGAAGCTTTCTTT

d_gene: -
v_gene: TRBV5-1
abundance: many
j_gene: TRBJ2-3
CDR3aa: CASSLGTTTDTQYF
CDR3nt: TGCGCCAGCAGCTTGGGGACCACCACAGATACGCAGTATTTT

d_gene: -
v_gene: TRBV9
abundance: -
j_gene: TRBJ2-1
CDR3aa: CASSPTVSSYNEQFF
CDR3nt: TGTGCCAGCAGCCCTACGGTCAGCAGCTACAATGAGCAGTTCTTC

d_gene: -
v_gene: TRBV5-1
abundance: -
j_gene: TRBJ2-7
CDR3aa: CASRLDYDWHYEQYF
CDR3nt: TGCGCCAGCAGGCTGGACTATGACTGGCACTACGAGCAGTACTTC

d_gene: -
v_gene: TRBV7-8
abundance: few
j_gene: TRBJ2-1
CDR3aa: CASSLALSSYVNEQFF
CDR3nt: TGTGCCAGCAGCTTAGCTCTATCCTCCTACGTTAATGAGCAGTTCTTC

d_gene: TRBD2
v_gene: TRBV7-3
abundance: -
j_gene: TRBJ2-3
CDR3aa: CASSLISGIAGAGDTQYF
CDR3nt: TGTGCCAGCAGCTTAATAAGCGGGATAGCGGGAGCGGGAGATACGCAGTATTTT

d_gene: -
v_gene: TRBV6-5
abundance: -
j_gene: TRBJ2-7
CDR3aa: CASSSVTWGFSYEQYF
CDR3nt: TGTGCCAGCAGTTCCGTGACATGGGGCTTTTCCTACGAGCAGTACTTC

d_gene: -
v_gene: TRBV2
abundance: -
j_gene: TRBJ1-4
CDR3aa: CATSRGPRTGEKLFF
CDR3nt: TGTGCCACCTCGCGGGGACCCCGAACTGGTGAAAAACTGTTTTTT

d_gene: -
v_gene: TRBV10-3
abundance: once
j_gene: TRBJ2-7
CDR3aa: CAISESIVGGYEQYF
CDR3nt: TGTGCCATCAGTGAGTCGATTGTTGGGGGCTACGAGCAGTACTTC